This entry lists 20 T cell receptor beta chains sequenced from one sample in a study of blood T cell repertoires in COVID-19. Generated by immunoSEQ multiplex PCR, the TCRdb table keeps only in-frame clones and is missing some. The table records some 300,000 clones, approximately 89% of them present only once. Sequencing was done on a sample of PBMCs or T cells enriched from blood (not recorded which). The receptors come from a woman aged 40-49 years who had recovered from COVID-19.

V gene TRBV7-9 combines with J gene TRBJ1-4, with TRBD1 matching over 7 bases. CDR1 is SEHNR, CDR2 FQNEAQ, per germline (reference sequence). The CDR3 sequence is 15 residues long. Germline trimming cut 5 bases from V and 7 bases from J; bases unmatched to any gene: 10. The CDR3 loop is CASSPREGAIEKLFF. The CDR3 DNA reads TGTGCCAGCAGCCCCCGGGAGGGGGCAATTGAAAAACTGTTTTTT. The complete variable domain, with remaining parts taken from reference TRBV7-9 and TRBJ1-4, reads DTGVSQNPRHKITKRGQNVTFRCDPISEHNRLYWYRQTLGQGPEFLTYFQNEAQLEKSRLLSDRFSAERPKGSFSTLEIQRTEQGDSAMYLCASSPREGAIEKLFFGSGTQLSVL.

The V call is TRBV28, the J call TRBJ2-7, with D unclear. Trimming removed 7 bases at V and 3 bases at J, with 16 bases between. This CDR3 has 14 residues. Looked up from germline, CDR1 is MDHEN and CDR2 is SYDVKM. The CDR3 bases are TGTGCCAGCAACAGTTTAATCGGAAGCTACGAGCAGTACTTC. It codes for CASNSLIGSYEQYF.

The count of this clone is one. The CDR3 reads CASSSSGGAPMNTEAFF. The DNA of the CDR3 is TGTGCCAGTAGTTCCAGCGGAGGGGCCCCTATGAACACTGAAGCTTTCTTT. The rearrangement uses TRBV19 and TRBJ1-1; D possibly corresponds to TRBD1 (5 bases). Germline values: CDR1 LNHDA, CDR2 SQIVND (reference sequence). Trimming removed 5 bases at V and 0 bases at J, with 19 bases between. The CDR3 is made up of 17 amino acids. Based on the CDR3 plus reference TRBV19 and TRBJ1-1, the full variable domain is DGGITQSPKYLFRKEGQNVTLSCEQNLNHDAMYWYRQDPGQGLRLIYYSQIVNDFQKGDIAEGYSVSREKKESFPLTVTSAQKNPTAFYLCASSSSGGAPMNTEAFFGQGTRLTVV.

This chain joins TRBV6-6 and TRBJ2-7; TRBD2 matches 8 bases. V trimming: 2 bases; J trimming: 2 bases; junction bases outside the gene matches: 2. The CDR3 spans 14 residues. Germline lookup yields CDR1 MNHNY and CDR2 SVGAGI (reference sequence). The CDR3 DNA is TGTGCCAGCAGTTACCGGGAGGGGACCTACGAGCAGTACTTC. Protein: CASSYREGTYEQYF.

The chain links TRBV7-3 to TRBJ2-3; a possible D gene is TRBD2 (6 bases). There are 17 residues in the CDR3. V was trimmed by 1 base and J by 3 bases, leaving 17 bases between them. The germline V gene encodes CDR1 SGHTA and CDR2 FQGTGA. The CDR3 loop is CASSLNGGDPRTDTQYF. The CDR3, as DNA: TGTGCCAGCAGCTTAAACGGGGGAGACCCTCGGACAGATACGCAGTATTTT.

This chain connects TRBV21-1 to TRBJ1-5. TRBV21-1 is an annotated pseudogene. The CDR3 extends over 16 amino acids. The CDR3 region is CASSPRDVDSNQPQHF. Here the CDR3 DNA reads TGTGCCAGCAGCCCCCGAGATGTCGATAGCAATCAGCCCCAGCATTTT.

The rearrangement links TRBV9 to TRBJ2-7; D is undetermined. CDR1 is SGDLS, CDR2 YYNGEE, per germline. Deletions cut 4 bases from V and 3 bases from J, with 11 bases between. The CDR3 covers 13 residues. CDR3: CASSLRPGYEQYF. In nucleotides, the CDR3 is TGTGCCAGCAGCCTGCGGCCGGGCTACGAGCAGTACTTC.

V is TRBV28 and J is TRBJ1-5; D not certain. Trimming cost V 5 bases and J 4 bases, with 18 bases left between them. The CDR3 loop spans 16 amino acids. Germline CDR1 reads MDHEN; CDR2 reads SYDVKM. The CDR3 is CASSIFRDFYNQPQHF. DNA of the CDR3: TGTGCCAGCAGTATTTTTCGGGATTTCTATAATCAGCCCCAGCATTTT.

CDR3 loop: CASRDPGGGYTF. CDR3 DNA: TGCGCCAGCAGGGACCCAGGGGGAGGCTACACCTTC. The J gene is TRBJ1-2, the V gene TRBV5-1, with 7 nucleotides matching TRBD1. The V segment lost 5 bases and the J segment 8 bases; nucleotides outside the gene matches: 6. This CDR3 spans 12 amino acids. CDR1 is SGHRS and CDR2 is YFSETQ in the germline V gene. Drawing the rest from reference TRBV5-1 and TRBJ1-2, the complete variable domain is KAGVTQTPRYLIKTRGQQVTLSCSPISGHRSVSWYQQTPGQGLQFLFEYFSETQRNKGNFPGRFSGRQFSNSRSEMNVSTLELGDSALYLCASRDPGGGYTFGSGTRLTVV.

The chain employs TRBV6-5 and TRBJ2-7; D perhaps matches TRBD1 (6 bases). Looked up from germline, CDR1 is MNHEY and CDR2 is SVGAGI. The CDR3 totals 16 residues. V lost 0 bases and J lost 5, with 17 bases in between. The CDR3 bases are TGTGCCAGCAGTTACTCGGGGCTAGGGGGATCCAACGAGCAGTACTTC. Protein product: CASSYSGLGGSNEQYF.

The rearrangement uses TRBV30 and TRBJ1-5; D ambiguous. The CDR3 contains 17 residues. Germline V gene sequence: CDR1 GTSNPN, CDR2 SVGIG (reference sequence). The germline V and J ends were trimmed by 2 bases and 0 bases, with 17 bases remaining between them. CDR3 protein: CAWSSRGFRNSNQPQHF. The CDR3, as DNA: TGTGCCTGGAGTTCCAGAGGCTTTCGAAATAGCAATCAGCCCCAGCATTTT.

V is TRBV10-3 and J is TRBJ2-5, with 7 bases matching TRBD1. V was clipped by 5 bases and J by 5 bases; unmatched bases: 8. The CDR3 runs to 14 residues. Per germline, CDR1 ENHRY and CDR2 SYGVKD. The CDR3 sequence: CAISSRQGSETQYF. The CDR3 nucleotides read TGTGCCATCAGTTCCCGACAGGGTTCGGAGACCCAGTACTTC.

The count of this clone is one. This sequence joins TRBV7-3 and TRBJ2-1, with 13 bases that match TRBD2. Germline CDR1 and CDR2: SGHTA and FQGTGA. The junction had 12 bases not matched to a gene; V was cut back by 5 bases and J by 8 bases. The length of the CDR3 is 17 residues. CDR3 DNA sequence: TGTGCCAGCAGCCCCACAACTAGCGGGAGGGCCTTCCATGAGCAGTTCTTC. Its translation: CASSPTTSGRAFHEQFF.

This chain joins TRBV11-3 and TRBJ2-1; D not certain. Between the trimmed V and J ends, which lost 1 base and 4 bases, there was a span of 8 bases. Germline V gives CDR1 SGHNT, CDR2 YENEEA. The CDR3 is made up of 14 amino acids. CDR3 coding DNA: TGTGCCAGCAGCTTAGTGGCCTTTTACAATGAGCAGTTCTTC. Translating gives CASSLVAFYNEQFF.

The chain carries TRBV18 and TRBJ1-1; TRBD1 matches at 10 bases. The CDR3 contains 17 residues. With 6 bases clipped from V and 4 bases from J, the junction kept 14 bases outside the gene matches. Germline lookup yields CDR1 KGHSH and CDR2 LQKENI. The DNA for the CDR3 is TGTGCCAGCTCCGCGTCCGGGACAGGGGTTGCGGGCACTGAAGCTTTCTTT. Amino acids: CASSASGTGVAGTEAFF. The entire variable domain, with the rest obtained from reference TRBV18 and TRBJ1-1, is as follows: NAGVMQNPRHLVRRRGQEARLRCSPMKGHSHVYWYRQLPEEGLKFMVYLQKENIIDESGMPKERFSAEFPKEGPSILRIQQVVRGDSAAYFCASSASGTGVAGTEAFFGQGTRLTVV.

V usage is TRBV10-2 and J usage is TRBJ2-1; TRBD2 is a possible D gene (6 bases). V lost 7 bases to trimming and J lost 6 bases, with 13 bases between them. CDR3 length: 13 amino acids. Per germline, CDR1 WSHSY and CDR2 SAAADI. The DNA for the CDR3 is TGCGCCAGCAAGTTGGACTACCTCAATGAGCAGTTCTTC. Its protein is CASKLDYLNEQFF.

This chain connects TRBV27 to TRBJ2-7; weak D call: TRBD1 (6 bases). Germline V CDR1 and CDR2: MNHEY, SMNVEV (reference sequence). The CDR3 length is 14 residues. V gave up 3 bases and J gave up 3 bases, with 12 bases separating them. Here the CDR3 reads CASSFHSQGYEQYF. The DNA of the CDR3 is TGTGCCAGCAGTTTCCACTCACAGGGCTACGAGCAGTACTTC.

V usage is TRBV29-1 and J usage is TRBJ1-3, with TRBD1 as a possible D gene (5 bases). Germline V CDR1 and CDR2: SQVTM, ANQGSEA. The CDR3 has 14 amino acids. V lost 4 bases to trimming and J lost 0 bases, with 10 bases between them. In DNA, the CDR3 is TGCAGCGTTGTACCCGACAGCTCTGGAAACACCATATATTTT. Translated: CSVVPDSSGNTIYF. The full variable domain, rest sourced from reference TRBV29-1 and TRBJ1-3, is SAVISQKPSRDICQRGTSLTIQCQVDSQVTMMFWYRQQPGQSLTLIATANQGSEATYESGFVIDKFPISRPNLTFSTLTVSNMSPEDSSIYLCSVVPDSSGNTIYFGEGSWLTVV.

The rearrangement links TRBV28 to TRBJ1-6; D gene ambiguous. Germline CDR1 MDHEN, CDR2 SYDVKM. The CDR3 is 17 amino acids. V was clipped by 8 bases and J by 4 bases, with 21 bases between them. CDR3 loop: CASALAGGSSYNSPLHF. The CDR3 nucleotides read TGTGCCAGCGCCTTGGCAGGAGGGTCTTCGTATAATTCACCCCTCCACTTT.

This clone was observed once. The chain combines TRBV6-2 or TRBV6-3 with TRBJ2-3; D not certain. The CDR3 runs 12 residues. Looked up from germline, CDR1 is MNHEY and CDR2 is SVGEGT. Deletions cut 0 bases from V and 6 bases from J, with 4 bases between. Here the CDR3 reads CASSYSLDTQYF. The CDR3 nucleotides read TGTGCCAGCAGTTACTCCCTGGATACGCAGTATTTT.